This is a list of T cell receptor beta chains from one sample in a study of blood T cells in healthy people across ages. One entry per CDR3 protein results from TCRdb running MiXCR on the 5' RACE reads. The sample carries 650,000 to 700,000 distinct CDR3 sequences, over 40% recorded once. Source material: blood. The receptors were gathered from a woman of 80 years or more in good health. CDR3s include the opening cysteine and the closing phenylalanine or tryptophan. A D gene is named only where the DNA matches it firmly. Not all rows give a size; the values are once, few, many and, for expanded clones, a class.

cdr3_nt cdr3_aa v_call clone_size j_call d_call
TGTGCCAGCAGTTTTTGGGCCAACGTCCTGACTTTC CASSFWANVLTF TRBV28 many TRBJ2-6 -
TGCGCCACCCGAGGGGGAGAGGTACTAGTACCCTACGAGCAGTACTTC CATRGGEVLVPYEQYF TRBV10-2 many TRBJ2-7 -
TGCGCCAGCAGCTTGGCCGGGACTCCTATTTACAATGAGCAGTTCTTC CASSLAGTPIYNEQFF TRBV5-1 many TRBJ2-1 -
TGTGCCAGCAAAAGTGAGACTGGAGAGACCCAGTACTTC CASKSETGETQYF TRBV7-2 - TRBJ2-5 -
TGTGCCAGCAGTATAGGGGGACTAGCGGCAGATACGCAGTATTTT CASSIGGLAADTQYF TRBV11-2 - TRBJ2-3 TRBD2
TGTGCCAGCAGCCCCGGGGGGTCTATCGGGGAGCTGTTTTTT CASSPGGSIGELFF TRBV6-6 - TRBJ2-2 TRBD2
TGCAGTGCTAGAGGGGACAGGACCACTGAAGCTTTCTTT CSARGDRTTEAFF TRBV20-1 - TRBJ1-1 TRBD1
TGTGCCAGCAGTCGCGACCTCAGAGGGGCGAACACTGAAGCTTTCTTT CASSRDLRGANTEAFF TRBV6-5 many TRBJ1-1 -
TGCAGCGTGGGGAAGACGGAGGGTCCCTATGGCTACACCTTC CSVGKTEGPYGYTF TRBV29-1 - TRBJ1-2 -
TGTGCCAGCAGTTTATACCGGCACGGGGCGGCGGATGGCTACACCTTC CASSLYRHGAADGYTF TRBV28 - TRBJ1-2 -
TGTGCCGTCAGGGGACAGGACACTGAAGCTTTCTTT CAVRGQDTEAFF TRBV10-3 - TRBJ1-1 TRBD1
TGTGCCAGCAGCCAAGATATCGGGTGGAATGAGCAGTACTTC CASSQDIGWNEQYF TRBV4-2 few TRBJ2-7 -
TGCGCCAGCAGCCAAGATTTCGAGTGGGGCTACACCTTC CASSQDFEWGYTF TRBV4-1 many TRBJ1-2 -
TGTGCCAGCAGCCAAGAGGTAGTCAATGAGCAGTTCTTC CASSQEVVNEQFF TRBV4-2 - TRBJ2-1 -
TGTGCCAGCAGTCCACCTCCGAAGCAGCCCCAGCATTTT CASSPPPKQPQHF TRBV6-6 many TRBJ1-5 -
TGTGCCAGCAGCTTGGCTGGGGAATGGGAGACCCAGTACTTC CASSLAGEWETQYF TRBV5-5 - TRBJ2-5 -
TGTGCCAGCAGTGGCGGGACAACGCTGAACACAGATACGCAGTATTTT CASSGGTTLNTDTQYF TRBV9 - TRBJ2-3 -
TGCGCCAGCAGCTTGGCTACAGGGTACAATGAGCAGTTCTTC CASSLATGYNEQFF TRBV5-1 - TRBJ2-1 -
TGTGCCAACGGCTTCTATGGCTACACCTTC CANGFYGYTF TRBV28 many TRBJ1-2 -
TGTGCCAGCAGTGGATGGGAGGGTGAACACGGTGGCTACACCTTC CASSGWEGEHGGYTF TRBV2 - TRBJ1-2 -
TGTGCCACCCAGGGACACACAGATACGCAGTATTTT CATQGHTDTQYF TRBV7-9 many TRBJ2-3 -
TGTGCCAGCAGTGTGACGTTTGGCGACGAGCAGTACTTC CASSVTFGDEQYF TRBV27 many TRBJ2-7 -
TGCGCCAGCAGCTCCGGAAGGGGCAAAGAGACCCAGTACTTC CASSSGRGKETQYF TRBV5-1 - TRBJ2-5 -
TGTGCCAGCAGCCACAGCGGGATCTCCTACAATGAGCAGTTCTTC CASSHSGISYNEQFF TRBV3-1 many TRBJ2-1 TRBD2
TGTGCCAGCCGGTCCGAGCTCCTAGCAGATACGCAGTATTTT CASRSELLADTQYF TRBV6-1 - TRBJ2-3 -
TGTGCCAGCAGTGACCCTATCGGGAGGGCCTACGAGCAGTACTTC CASSDPIGRAYEQYF TRBV2 - TRBJ2-7 TRBD2
TGTGCCAGCAGCCAAGGTTGGGGAAGGTCCACAGATACGCAGTATTTT CASSQGWGRSTDTQYF TRBV14 - TRBJ2-3 -
TGCGCCAGCAGCTCAGACCTAGGCGGGACCCAGTACTTC CASSSDLGGTQYF TRBV5-1 - TRBJ2-5 -
TGTGCCAGCAGGACGGACAGGGGGAACTATGGCTACACCTTC CASRTDRGNYGYTF TRBV12-3/TRBV12-4 many TRBJ1-2 TRBD1
TGCGCCAGCAGCCCGTTAGGAGGGAACACTGGAGCTTTCTTT CASSPLGGNTGAFF TRBV5-1 - TRBJ1-1 -
TGTGCCAGCAGTTTCGTGGGGGGAACAGATACGCAGTATTTT CASSFVGGTDTQYF TRBV28 - TRBJ2-3 -
TGTGCCAGCAGACCTAGCGAAGGTAACGATGAGCAGTTCTTC CASRPSEGNDEQFF TRBV12-3/TRBV12-4 - TRBJ2-1 -
TGTGCCAGCAGTCTAACTAGCGGGCCTAACAATGAGCAGTTCTTC CASSLTSGPNNEQFF TRBV28 many TRBJ2-1 TRBD2
TGTGCCAGCAGCCCCTGGACGGGTTCCTACGAGCAGTACTTC CASSPWTGSYEQYF TRBV5-6 - TRBJ2-7 -
TGCAGCGTTGATTCCAGGGATCGCAGCTACACCTTC CSVDSRDRSYTF TRBV29-1 - TRBJ1-2 -
TGCAGTGCCGGGACTAGCGGGAGTCAAGAGACCCAGTACTTC CSAGTSGSQETQYF TRBV20-1 - TRBJ2-5 TRBD2
TGCAGTGCTAGAGATCTCCTACTAGCGGGGGGCGGTCGGGATGAGCAGTTCTTC CSARDLLLAGGGRDEQFF TRBV20-1 - TRBJ2-1 TRBD2
TGCAGTGCTAGCTCCTTGACAGGGATCGGCACAGATACGCAGTATTTT CSASSLTGIGTDTQYF TRBV20-1 - TRBJ2-3 TRBD1
TGCGCCAGCAGCTTGGAGGGGGGAACGGGGGATACGCAGTATTTT CASSLEGGTGDTQYF TRBV5-1 - TRBJ2-3 -
TGTGCCAGCAGTTCCCACGGACTAGCGGGAGTTAATGAGCAGTACTTC CASSSHGLAGVNEQYF TRBV12-3/TRBV12-4 - TRBJ2-4 TRBD2
TGTGCCAGCAGTGCTTTGGAGGGAGTTTCCTCCAAGTACGAGCAGTACTTC CASSALEGVSSKYEQYF TRBV25-1 many TRBJ2-7 -
TGCGCCAGCAGCCCACAGGGGTCGAGCTCCTACAATGAGCAGTTCTTC CASSPQGSSSYNEQFF TRBV5-1 - TRBJ2-1 TRBD1
TGCGCCAGCAGCGTGCACAGGGCCTACAATGAGCAGTTCTTC CASSVHRAYNEQFF TRBV5-1 - TRBJ2-1 -
TGCGCCAGCAGCCTCTTAGCTCCAGGGCCCTATGGTGACGAGCAGTACTTC CASSLLAPGPYGDEQYF TRBV5-1 many TRBJ2-7 -
TGCAGTGCGCCCGCCCGGGCCGGGGTCTATGGCTACACCTTC CSAPARAGVYGYTF TRBV20-1 many TRBJ1-2 -